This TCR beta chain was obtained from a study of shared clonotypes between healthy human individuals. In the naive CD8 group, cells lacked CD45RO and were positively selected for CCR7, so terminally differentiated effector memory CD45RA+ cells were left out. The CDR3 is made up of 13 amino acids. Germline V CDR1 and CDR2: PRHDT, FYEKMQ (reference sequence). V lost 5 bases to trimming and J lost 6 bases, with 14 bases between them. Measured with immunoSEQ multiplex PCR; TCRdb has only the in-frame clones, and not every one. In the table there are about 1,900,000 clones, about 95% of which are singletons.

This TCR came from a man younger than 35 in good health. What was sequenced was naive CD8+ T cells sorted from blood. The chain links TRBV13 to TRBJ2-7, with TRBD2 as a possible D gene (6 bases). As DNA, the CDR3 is TGTGCCAGCAGCAGGAGACTAGTACGCGAGCAGTACTTC. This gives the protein CASSRRLVREQYF.